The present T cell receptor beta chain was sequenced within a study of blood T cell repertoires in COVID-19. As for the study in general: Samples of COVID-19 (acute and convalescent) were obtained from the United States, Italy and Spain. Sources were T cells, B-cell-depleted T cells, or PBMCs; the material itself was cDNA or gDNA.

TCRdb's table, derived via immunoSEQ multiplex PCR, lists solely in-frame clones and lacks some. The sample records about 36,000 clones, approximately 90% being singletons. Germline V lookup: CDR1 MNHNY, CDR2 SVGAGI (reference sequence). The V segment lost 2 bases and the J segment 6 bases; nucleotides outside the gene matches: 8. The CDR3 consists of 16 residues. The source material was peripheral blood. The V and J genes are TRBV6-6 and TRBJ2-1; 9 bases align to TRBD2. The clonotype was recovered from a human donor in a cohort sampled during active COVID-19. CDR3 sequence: CASSYELAGVGNEQFF. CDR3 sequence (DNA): TGTGCCAGCAGTTACGAATTAGCGGGGGTCGGCAATGAGCAGTTCTTC.